The 28 T cell receptor beta chains listed next were all sequenced from one sample in a study of T cell responses to AZD1222 COVID-19 vaccine. Sequenced by immunoSEQ multiplex PCR; TCRdb stores in-frame clones only, minus some. The table includes 150,000 to 200,000 clones, approximately 90% detected once. Sequencing was performed on peripheral blood, taken 28 days after the second dose of the MenACWY control vaccine. These receptors were taken from an adult who received the MenACWY meningococcal vaccine as a control.

J is TRBJ2-1 and V is TRBV5-1; no reliable D call. Trimming removed 4 bases from V and 8 bases from J, with 13 bases in between. Germline V gives CDR1 SGHRS, CDR2 YFSETQ. CDR3 length: 13 residues. The CDR3 sequence: CASSLFVGDEQFF. The CDR3 DNA reads TGCGCCAGCAGCCTCTTCGTAGGCGATGAGCAGTTCTTC.

This chain links TRBV7-9 with TRBJ1-2; D uncertain. V gave up 1 base and J gave up 0 bases, with 6 bases separating them. Germline CDR1 SEHNR, CDR2 FQNEAQ (reference sequence). The CDR3 loop spans 14 amino acids. DNA of the CDR3: TGTGCCAGCAGCTTAGGGCAGCCTAACTATGGCTACACCTTC. Translating gives CASSLGQPNYGYTF.

This clone was seen a few times. The rearrangement uses TRBV5-5 and TRBJ1-6; 8 bases fit TRBD1. After removal of 2 bases from V and 12 bases from J, the junction contained 7 bases not matched to a gene. CDR3 length equals 14 residues. From germline, CDR1 is SGHKS and CDR2 YYEKEE (reference sequence). The CDR3 DNA is TGTGCCAGCAGCTTCTCAGGGGGCGCCGAACCCCTCCACTTT. Protein sequence: CASSFSGGAEPLHF.

The gene calls are TRBV6-2 or TRBV6-3 and TRBJ1-2; the D is unclear. CDR3 length equals 13 residues. V was shortened by 1 base and J by 4 bases, with 7 bases between the two germline ends. Germline assignment: CDR1 MNHEY and CDR2 SVGEGT. The CDR3 spells CASSYLGSYGYTF. Here the CDR3 DNA reads TGTGCCAGCAGTTACTTGGGCAGCTATGGCTACACCTTC.

Concerning this clone: At one of its ends the junction is not consistent with the germline gene, which may arise from a read error. J is TRBJ1-1 and V is TRBV30; D gene uncertain. The CDR3 has 13 residues. CDR1 is GTSNPN, CDR2 SVGIG, per germline (reference sequence). The CDR3 DNA reads TGTGCCTGGAGTGTGTCCCGAGACATCCCTTCGCTCTTT. It codes for CAWSVSRDIPSLF.

The chain employs TRBV28 and TRBJ1-4, with 7 bases lining up with TRBD1. The CDR3 totals 14 residues. The V segment lost 3 bases and the J segment 6 bases; nucleotides outside the gene matches: 4. From germline, CDR1 is MDHEN and CDR2 SYDVKM. CDR3 nucleotide sequence: TGTGCCAGCAGTTTGACAGGGATTCATGAAAAACTGTTTTTT. This gives the protein CASSLTGIHEKLFF.

This chain joins TRBV12-5 and TRBJ1-5; D gene unclear. The CDR3 runs to 14 residues. Germline-derived CDR1 and CDR2 are LGHNT and FRNRAP. Trimming shortened V by 1 base and J by 4 bases, and 8 bases separated the two germline ends. CDR3: CASGLDPENQPQHF. CDR3 sequence (DNA): TGTGCTAGTGGTTTGGATCCGGAGAATCAGCCCCAGCATTTT.

As concerns this clone: Germline and junction disagree at one end, which may indicate a read error. The genes are TRBV18 and TRBJ1-1, with TRBD1 identical over 10 bases. In germline, CDR1 is KGHSH, CDR2 LQKENI. This CDR3 is 15 amino acids long. The CDR3 loop is CASSPNNGQGVPLNF. CDR3 bases: TGTGCCAGCTCACCCAACAACGGACAGGGGGTCCCCCTAAACTTT.

The J gene is TRBJ2-1, the V gene TRBV28; D may be TRBD2 (5 bases). The CDR3 has 15 residues. Trimming cost V 6 bases and J 4 bases, with 16 bases left between them. Germline values: CDR1 MDHEN, CDR2 SYDVKM. This CDR3 reads CASSPPERPYNEQFF. Written as DNA, the CDR3 is TGTGCCAGCAGCCCTCCGGAGCGGCCGTACAATGAGCAGTTCTTC.

The chain is built from TRBV6-1 and TRBJ1-5; the match to TRBD1 covers 11 bases. CDR1 is MNHNS, CDR2 SASEGT, per germline. V dropped 4 bases and J dropped 6; count of bases not matched to a gene: 11. CDR3 size: 17 residues. CDR3 sequence reads: CASSVRTGQGASQPQHF. In DNA form, the CDR3 reads TGTGCCAGCAGTGTTAGAACCGGACAGGGGGCGAGTCAGCCCCAGCATTTT.

The chain joins TRBV11-2 to TRBJ2-7; 10 positions agree with TRBD2. From germline, CDR1 is SGHAT and CDR2 FQNNGV. The junction had 2 bases not matched to a gene; V was cut back by 4 bases and J by 2 bases. This CDR3 is 14 amino acids long. The CDR3 loop reads CASSYSGRTYEQYF. The DNA for the CDR3 is TGTGCCAGCAGCTATAGCGGGAGGACCTACGAGCAGTACTTC.

This clone showed up just once. The rearrangement links TRBV27 to TRBJ2-1; 11 nucleotides match TRBD1. CDR1 is MNHEY and CDR2 is SMNVEV in the germline V gene (reference sequence). J lost 0 bases, V lost 5 bases, and 9 bases had no gene match. The CDR3 sequence is 18 residues long. The CDR3 loop is CASSPGTGGHSSYNEQFF. The CDR3 DNA follows: TGTGCCAGCAGTCCCGGGACAGGGGGACATAGCTCCTACAATGAGCAGTTCTTC.

This clone appeared once. V is TRBV2 and J is TRBJ2-7; TRBD1 agrees at 9 bases. Germline CDR1 reads SNHLY; CDR2 reads FYNNEI. The J segment lost 2 bases and the V segment lost 1 base, leaving 9 bases of the junction unmatched. This CDR3 has 17 residues. The CDR3 DNA reads as TGTGCCAGCAGTGAAGGGCGCCCCGGGACAGGGACCTACGAGCAGTACTTC. Its protein product is CASSEGRPGTGTYEQYF. Based on the CDR3 plus reference TRBV2 and TRBJ2-7, the full variable domain is EPEVTQTPSHQVTQMGQEVILRCVPISNHLYFYWYRQILGQKVEFLVSFYNNEISEKSEIFDDQFSVERPDGSNFTLKIRSTKLEDSAMYFCASSEGRPGTGTYEQYFGPGTRLTVT.

The rearrangement links TRBV3-1 (or the pseudogene TRBV3-2) to TRBJ2-2; TRBD1 matches at 10 bases. CDR1 LGHDT and CDR2 YNNKEL come from the germline V gene (reference sequence). V shed 7 bases, J shed 6 bases, and the junction held 5 bases outside the gene matches. This CDR3 spans 14 amino acids. CDR3 sequence reads: CASTTGQGAGELFF. CDR3 DNA: TGTGCCAGCACCACAGGACAGGGGGCCGGGGAGCTGTTTTTT.

This chain uses TRBV27 with TRBJ1-2; D is uncertain. The CDR3 runs to 14 residues. Trimming removed 1 base at V and 6 bases at J, with 12 bases between. CDR1 and CDR2 (germline): MNHEY, SMNVEV (reference sequence). CDR3 in amino acids: CASSLYPFGDGYTF. CDR3 sequence (DNA): TGTGCCAGCAGTTTATATCCATTCGGGGATGGCTACACCTTC.

The rearrangement joins TRBV25-1 to TRBJ1-6, with D maybe TRBD1 (6 bases). This CDR3 contains 18 residues. Germline CDR1 is MGHDK and CDR2 is SYGVNS. Trimming stripped 4 bases from V and 0 bases from J, with 16 bases between. The CDR3 loop reads CASSVDFGQSSYNSPLHF. The CDR3, as DNA: TGTGCCAGCAGTGTTGACTTCGGACAGAGCTCCTATAATTCACCCCTCCACTTT.

The sample holds one count of this clone. The CDR3 bases are TGTGCCAGCAGTACAGTGTATGGCTACACCTTC. Translated: CASSTVYGYTF. The gene calls are TRBV12-3 or TRBV12-4 and TRBJ1-2; D remains unclear. Trimming took 5 bases from V and 5 from J, leaving 6 bases between them. This CDR3 spans 11 amino acids.

The rearrangement joins TRBV27 to TRBJ2-1; TRBD2 aligns across 11 bases. Germline CDR1 MNHEY, CDR2 SMNVEV (reference sequence). V lost 7 bases and J lost 5; bases outside the gene matches: 7. The CDR3 consists of 15 residues. CDR3 nucleotide sequence: TGTGCCAGCACCTCCGGGACTAGCGGAGACAATGAGCAGTTCTTC. It translates to CASTSGTSGDNEQFF.

The chain carries TRBV28 and TRBJ1-5; TRBD1 aligns across 7 bases. The V segment lost 2 bases and the J segment 7 bases; nucleotides outside the gene matches: 11. Germline CDR1 is MDHEN and CDR2 is SYDVKM. CDR3 size: 16 residues. The CDR3 DNA is TGTGCCAGCAGTTTAATGCAGGGGGGTTTGAGGCAGCCCCAGCATTTT. Translated, it gives CASSLMQGGLRQPQHF.

V usage is TRBV27 and J usage is TRBJ1-5; D might be TRBD1 (6 bases). V gave up 1 base and J gave up 4 bases, with 14 bases separating them. This CDR3 contains 16 residues. CDR1 is MNHEY, CDR2 SMNVEV, per germline (reference sequence). The CDR3: CASSLWGARSNQPQHF. CDR3 in DNA: TGTGCCAGCAGTTTATGGGGGGCGCGTTCTAATCAGCCCCAGCATTTT.

The count of this clone is one. The CDR3 DNA reads TGTGCCAGCAGCTCCCAGGCCGGGACTAGCGTTGCGTATTTT. Protein: CASSSQAGTSVAYF. The chain combines TRBV7-2 with TRBJ2-3; TRBD2 agrees at 10 bases. This CDR3 region has 14 residues. Trimming cost V 4 bases and J 14 bases; bases outside gene matches: 12. Germline values: CDR1 SGHTA, CDR2 FQGNSA.

J is TRBJ1-3 and V is TRBV9; D not certain. With 4 bases removed from V and 4 bases from J, the gap between germline ends came to 9 bases. The V gene's germline CDR1 is SGDLS and CDR2 YYNGEE. CDR3 size: 13 residues. In nucleotides, the CDR3 is TGTGCCAGCAGCCTCGAACTGGGAAACACCATATATTTT. Translation gives CASSLELGNTIYF. The whole variable domain, remainder taken from reference TRBV9 and TRBJ1-3, is DSGVTQTPKHLITATGQRVTLRCSPRSGDLSVYWYQQSLDQGLQFLIQYYNGEERAKGNILERFSAQQFPDLHSELNLSSLELGDSALYFCASSLELGNTIYFGEGSWLTVV.

As for this clone: Sequence at one end of the junction differs from germline and may be a read error. The chain has TRBV13 and TRBJ1-4; tentative D call: TRBD1 (6 bases). There are 14 residues in the CDR3. Germline CDR1 PRHDT, CDR2 FYEKMQ (reference sequence). The CDR3 DNA is TGTGGCAGCAGCTTTGGTGGGGGCGGTGAAAAACTGTTTTTT. It is translated as CGSSFGGGGEKLFF.

V is TRBV4-3 and J is TRBJ1-4; weak D call: TRBD1 (5 bases). V was shortened by 5 bases and J by 1 base, with 17 bases between the two germline ends. Germline values: CDR1 LGHNA, CDR2 YSLEER. There are 17 residues in the CDR3. The DNA of the CDR3 is TGCGCCAGCAGCGAAGGGCAGGGCGCCCTAACTAATGAAAAACTGTTTTTT. The encoded protein is CASSEGQGALTNEKLFF.

The J gene is TRBJ1-2, the V gene TRBV7-2; TRBD1 matches 8 bases. In germline, CDR1 is SGHTA, CDR2 FQGNSA. CDR3 size: 14 residues. V shed 5 bases, J shed 6 bases, and the junction held 8 bases outside the gene matches. DNA for the CDR3: TGTGCCAGCAGCCAACGACAGGGGAGAGATGGCTACACCTTC. Amino acid sequence: CASSQRQGRDGYTF.

This chain links TRBV28 with TRBJ2-6; D is uncertain. This CDR3 contains 13 residues. The ends were cut back, 6 bases at V and 0 bases at J, with 3 bases in the middle. Germline loops: CDR1 MDHEN, CDR2 SYDVKM. The CDR3 loop reads CASRGSGANVLTF. Here the CDR3 DNA reads TGTGCCAGCAGGGGCTCTGGGGCCAACGTCCTGACTTTC.

This clone was seen only once. The genes are TRBV30 and TRBJ2-1; D is perhaps TRBD2 (5 bases). This CDR3 has 14 residues. V was shortened by 5 bases and J by 8 bases, with 19 bases between the two germline ends. CDR1 is GTSNPN and CDR2 is SVGIG in the germline V gene (reference sequence). The CDR3 loop is CAWSHSPEGYEQFF. The DNA of the CDR3 is TGTGCCTGGTCCCATAGTCCCGAGGGCTATGAGCAGTTCTTC.

The chain is built from TRBV7-2 and TRBJ1-1; perhaps TRBD1 as D (5 bases). Germline V gives CDR1 SGHTA, CDR2 FQGNSA. The CDR3 runs to 15 residues. V was shortened by 3 bases and J by 0 bases, with 11 bases between the two germline ends. The CDR3 DNA reads as TGTGCCAGCAGCTTTCCGGGACTCATGAACACTGAAGCTTTCTTT. The encoded protein is CASSFPGLMNTEAFF.